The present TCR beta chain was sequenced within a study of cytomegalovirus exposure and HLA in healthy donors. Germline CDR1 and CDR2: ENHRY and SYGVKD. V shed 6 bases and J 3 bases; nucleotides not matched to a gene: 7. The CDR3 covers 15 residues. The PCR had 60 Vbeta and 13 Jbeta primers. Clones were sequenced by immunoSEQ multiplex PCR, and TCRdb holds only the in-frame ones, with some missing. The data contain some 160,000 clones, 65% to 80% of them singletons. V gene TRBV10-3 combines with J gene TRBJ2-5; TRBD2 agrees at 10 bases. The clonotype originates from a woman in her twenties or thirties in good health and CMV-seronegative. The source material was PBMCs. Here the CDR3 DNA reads TGTGCCATCAGGAGGGGGCTAGCGGGGGAAGAGACCCAGTACTTC. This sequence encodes CAIRRGLAGEETQYF.